The 27 T cell receptor beta chains presented below share a single source sample, sequenced in a study of OX40 agonist ivuxolimab in advanced cancers. Sequencing used immunoSEQ multiplex PCR; TCRdb keeps in-frame clones, though not all of them. The sample includes tens of thousands of clones, about 90% of them seen just once. Sequencing used CD4+ or CD8+ T cells sorted from blood, obtained in a trial of the OX40 agonist ivuxolimab. These receptors were obtained from an adult with an advanced solid tumor such as melanoma, head and neck, liver or kidney cancer.

This chain uses TRBV6-6 with TRBJ2-7, with 8 positions matching TRBD2. Germline V gene data show CDR1 as MNHNY and CDR2 as SVGAGI (reference sequence). The CDR3 has 15 amino acids. The trim removed 4 bases at V and 5 bases at J, leaving 10 bases unmatched. The CDR3 region is CASSFQAGARNEQYF. CDR3 DNA: TGTGCCAGCAGTTTCCAAGCGGGAGCTAGGAACGAGCAGTACTTC.

This clone has just one count. This CDR3 is CASSPTTGRGTEAFF. As DNA, the CDR3 is TGTGCCAGCTCACCAACGACAGGGAGGGGGACTGAAGCTTTCTTT. This chain links TRBV18 with TRBJ1-1, with 7 bases lining up with TRBD1. CDR3 length equals 15 residues. Germline CDR1 KGHSH, CDR2 LQKENI. V lost 2 bases and J lost 5; bases outside the gene matches: 8.

The table lists this clone with a count of one. This chain joins TRBV11-3 and TRBJ1-1; D remains unclear. Germline V lookup: CDR1 SGHNT, CDR2 YENEEA. The CDR3 runs 15 residues. Trimming removed 1 base from V and 4 bases from J, with 13 bases in between. The CDR3: CASSLGTNKGTEAFF. DNA for the CDR3: TGTGCCAGCAGCTTAGGAACCAATAAGGGCACTGAAGCTTTCTTT.

The rearrangement joins TRBV18 to TRBJ1-3; D is uncertain. Germline V lookup: CDR1 KGHSH, CDR2 LQKENI. There are 16 residues in the CDR3. V lost 6 bases and J 4 bases, leaving 19 bases between the germline ends. CDR3 region: CASSPSKEPSGNTIYF. The CDR3 DNA reads as TGTGCCAGCTCTCCGAGCAAGGAACCATCAGGAAACACCATATATTTT.

The chain employs TRBV19 and TRBJ1-2, with 9 bases fitting TRBD1. The CDR3 is made up of 15 amino acids. V trimming: 3 bases; J trimming: 8 bases; junction bases outside the gene matches: 10. Germline V lookup: CDR1 LNHDA, CDR2 SQIVND (reference sequence). This CDR3 is CASSMAPGQGLGYTF. The CDR3 DNA reads as TGTGCCAGTAGTATGGCGCCGGGACAGGGTCTCGGCTACACCTTC.

This chain connects TRBV7-9 to TRBJ2-3; 9 bases are a match to TRBD1. V was pared by 3 bases and J by 5 bases, with 6 bases of the junction left unmatched. CDR1 and CDR2 from the germline V gene are SEHNR and FQNEAQ (reference sequence). This CDR3 spans 15 amino acids. Here the CDR3 DNA reads TGTGCCAGCAGCTTTCAACAGGGGGCTGGAGATACGCAGTATTTT. It yields the protein CASSFQQGAGDTQYF.

The rearrangement links TRBV6-5 to TRBJ1-4; TRBD1 matches at 7 bases. There are 14 residues in the CDR3. In germline, CDR1 is MNHEY, CDR2 SVGAGI. V was clipped by 6 bases and J by 5 bases; unmatched bases: 6. The CDR3 sequence: CASRLTGKNEKLFF. DNA of the CDR3: TGTGCCAGCAGGCTGACAGGGAAGAATGAAAAACTGTTTTTT.

The rearrangement uses TRBV6-5 and TRBJ2-2; perhaps TRBD1 as D (6 bases). Per the germline V gene, CDR1 is MNHEY and CDR2 is SVGAGI. Trimming took 0 bases from V and 5 from J, leaving 10 bases between them. The CDR3 extends over 15 amino acids. The CDR3 DNA reads TGTGCCAGCAGTTACTCGTACAGGGCGACCGGGGAGCTGTTTTTT. Protein: CASSYSYRATGELFF.

The V gene is TRBV6-1, the J gene TRBJ2-1; 9 positions match TRBD1. Trimming took 4 bases from V and 1 from J; bases not matched to a gene: 5. Germline loops: CDR1 MNHNS, CDR2 SASEGT. This CDR3 contains 16 residues. CDR3 amino acids: CASSVTTGGSYNEQFF. CDR3 DNA: TGTGCCAGCAGTGTAACGACAGGGGGTTCCTACAATGAGCAGTTCTTC.

CDR3 sequence reads: CASSLEAYTEAFF. CDR3 DNA sequence: TGCGCCAGCAGCTTGGAGGCATACACTGAAGCTTTCTTT. The J gene is TRBJ1-1, the V gene TRBV5-1, with no clear D. Trimming left V 0 bases short and J 3 bases short, with 6 bases between. This CDR3 is built from 13 residues. Germline-derived CDR1 and CDR2 are SGHRS and YFSETQ. Full variable domain (rest looked up from reference TRBV5-1 and TRBJ1-1): KAGVTQTPRYLIKTRGQQVTLSCSPISGHRSVSWYQQTPGQGLQFLFEYFSETQRNKGNFPGRFSGRQFSNSRSEMNVSTLELGDSALYLCASSLEAYTEAFFGQGTRLTVV.

The DNA for the CDR3 is TGTGCCAGCAGCTTACCCAACAGGGTGGCAACCGGGGAGCTGTTTTTT. Its protein product is CASSLPNRVATGELFF. This chain links TRBV7-2 with TRBJ2-2, with D possibly TRBD1 on 6 matching bases. Trimming pared 2 bases from V and 5 bases from J, leaving 15 bases between. There are 16 residues in the CDR3. CDR1 SGHTA and CDR2 FQGNSA come from the germline V gene. Full variable domain (outside the CDR3, taken from reference TRBV7-2 and TRBJ2-2): GAGVSQSPSNKVTEKGKDVELRCDPISGHTALYWYRQSLGQGLEFLIYFQGNSAPDKSGLPSDRFSAERTGGSVSTLTIQRTQQEDSAVYLCASSLPNRVATGELFFGEGSRLTVL.

The genes are TRBV30 and TRBJ2-4; D gene unclear. With 0 bases removed from V and 5 bases from J, the gap between germline ends came to 8 bases. Germline values: CDR1 GTSNPN, CDR2 SVGIG (reference sequence). This CDR3 has 13 amino acids. CDR3: CAWSVEDQNIQYF. The CDR3 DNA reads TGTGCCTGGAGTGTAGAGGACCAAAACATTCAGTACTTC. The variable domain in full, completed from reference TRBV30 and TRBJ2-4, reads SQTIHQWPATLVQPVGSPLSLECTVEGTSNPNLYWYRQAAGRGLQLLFYSVGIGQISSEVPQNLSASRPQDRQFILSSKKLLLSDSGFYLCAWSVEDQNIQYFGAGTRLSVL.

The chain carries TRBV19 and TRBJ2-7; 8 bases match TRBD1. Trimming cost V 6 bases and J 3 bases; bases outside gene matches: 10. The CDR3 has 15 amino acids. Germline V gene sequence: CDR1 LNHDA, CDR2 SQIVND (reference sequence). CDR3 protein: CASRTATGALYEQYF. The CDR3 DNA reads TGTGCCAGTAGGACCGCGACAGGGGCCCTCTACGAGCAGTACTTC.

The gene calls are TRBV4-1 and TRBJ2-1; D possibly corresponds to TRBD2 (5 bases). The CDR3 spans 16 residues. V lost 0 bases to trimming and J lost 2 bases, with 11 bases between them. Germline V gene sequence: CDR1 MGHRA, CDR2 YSYEKL. The CDR3 loop is CASSQELVGPYNEQFF. The CDR3 coding sequence is TGCGCCAGCAGCCAAGAACTAGTAGGGCCCTACAATGAGCAGTTCTTC.

The rearrangement links TRBV18 to TRBJ1-1, with D possibly being TRBD1 (6 bases). V was shortened by 6 bases and J by 2 bases, with 16 bases between the two germline ends. The CDR3 is 15 amino acids. The germline gives CDR1 KGHSH, CDR2 LQKENI. In DNA form, the CDR3 reads TGTGCCAGCTCCCAGGGACAAGGAAGTAACACTGAAGCTTTCTTT. Translated, it gives CASSQGQGSNTEAFF. The variable domain in full, with the rest retrieved from reference TRBV18 and TRBJ1-1, is NAGVMQNPRHLVRRRGQEARLRCSPMKGHSHVYWYRQLPEEGLKFMVYLQKENIIDESGMPKERFSAEFPKEGPSILRIQQVVRGDSAAYFCASSQGQGSNTEAFFGQGTRLTVV.

CDR3 region: CASRGQAHEKLFF. DNA for the CDR3: TGTGCCAGCAGGGGGCAGGCACATGAAAAACTGTTTTTT. The J gene is TRBJ1-4, the V gene TRBV7-9; perhaps TRBD1 as D (5 bases). CDR3 size: 13 residues. Germline values: CDR1 SEHNR, CDR2 FQNEAQ (reference sequence). The V and J ends lost 6 bases and 6 bases respectively, with 11 bases between them. Using reference TRBV7-9 and TRBJ1-4 for the parts outside the CDR3, the full variable domain is DTGVSQNPRHKITKRGQNVTFRCDPISEHNRLYWYRQTLGQGPEFLTYFQNEAQLEKSRLLSDRFSAERPKGSFSTLEIQRTEQGDSAMYLCASRGQAHEKLFFGSGTQLSVL.

The chain couples TRBV30 to TRBJ2-7; 8 bases fit TRBD2. The V gene's germline CDR1 is GTSNPN and CDR2 SVGIG (reference sequence). Trimming removed 2 bases from V and 6 bases from J; junction bases left unmatched: 9. This CDR3 is built from 14 residues. The CDR3 DNA follows: TGTGCCTGGAGTACGACAGCGGGAGTTGCCGAGCAGTACTTC. Translation: CAWSTTAGVAEQYF.

This clone was seen only once. This chain links TRBV7-2 with TRBJ2-1; 8 positions match TRBD2. The CDR3 has 16 amino acids. Germline V CDR1 and CDR2: SGHTA, FQGNSA. V lost 2 bases to trimming and J lost 4 bases; unmatched junction nucleotides: 7. CDR3 amino acids: CASSLRWSSGYNEQFF. CDR3 coding DNA: TGTGCCAGCAGCTTACGTTGGTCTAGCGGGTACAATGAGCAGTTCTTC.

The V call is TRBV19, the J call TRBJ1-1, with a possible D match to TRBD1 (5 bases). The CDR3 runs to 14 residues. V was cut by 3 bases and J by 5 bases, with 13 bases left in between. Germline-derived CDR1 and CDR2 are LNHDA and SQIVND (reference sequence). Here the CDR3 DNA reads TGTGCCAGTAGTATTCAGGGTGTGGGTACTGAAGCTTTCTTT. Amino acid sequence: CASSIQGVGTEAFF.

A single count supports this clone. This CDR3 reads CSVALDRVLTEAFF. CDR3 nucleotides: TGCAGCGTAGCCCTCGACAGGGTATTGACTGAAGCTTTCTTT. This rearrangement joins TRBV29-1 to TRBJ1-1; 7 positions agree with TRBD1. The CDR3 runs to 14 residues. Germline lookup yields CDR1 SQVTM and CDR2 ANQGSEA. Trimming took 6 bases from V and 5 from J; bases not matched to a gene: 12. Complete variable domain (other parts from reference TRBV29-1 and TRBJ1-1): SAVISQKPSRDICQRGTSLTIQCQVDSQVTMMFWYRQQPGQSLTLIATANQGSEATYESGFVIDKFPISRPNLTFSTLTVSNMSPEDSSIYLCSVALDRVLTEAFFGQGTRLTVV.

V is TRBV27 and J is TRBJ1-2, with 8 nucleotides matching TRBD1. The CDR3 is 14 residues long. The V gene's germline CDR1 is MNHEY and CDR2 SMNVEV (reference sequence). The trim removed 5 bases at V and 4 bases at J, leaving 6 bases unmatched. CDR3 coding DNA: TGTGCCAGCAGTGTTGGACAGGGCAGCTATGGCTACACCTTC. This encodes CASSVGQGSYGYTF.

This sequence joins TRBV23-1 and TRBJ2-1, with D unclear. TRBV23-1 is reported as an ORF; its role is uncertain. The length of the CDR3 is 13 residues. The V and J ends lost 0 bases and 7 bases respectively, with 7 bases between them. The CDR3 DNA follows: TGCGCCAGCAGTCAATCGCTGGGGAATGAGCAGTTCTTC. Protein sequence: CASSQSLGNEQFF.

The chain links TRBV19 to TRBJ1-2; D might be TRBD1 (5 bases). CDR1 LNHDA and CDR2 SQIVND come from the germline V gene (reference sequence). V lost 3 bases, J lost 7 bases, and 6 bases lay in between. The CDR3 runs to 11 residues. The CDR3 DNA reads TGTGCCAGTAGTATTAGGGGTGGCTACACCTTC. Translated, it gives CASSIRGGYTF.

The rearrangement links TRBV5-1 to TRBJ1-4, with 9 nucleotides matching TRBD1. The junction had 7 bases not matched to a gene; V was cut back by 4 bases and J by 3 bases. Germline CDR1 and CDR2: SGHRS and YFSETQ. The CDR3 spans 16 residues. The CDR3 protein is CASSTGTGNSNEKLFF. The CDR3, as DNA: TGCGCCAGCAGCACCGGGACAGGGAACTCTAATGAAAAACTGTTTTTT.

V usage is TRBV7-9 and J usage is TRBJ1-1; D might be TRBD1 (6 bases). CDR1 and CDR2 (germline): SEHNR, FQNEAQ (reference sequence). Trimming left V 6 bases short and J 0 bases short, with 11 bases between. This CDR3 spans 14 amino acids. The CDR3 sequence: CASSETGMNTEAFF. CDR3 DNA sequence: TGTGCCAGCAGTGAAACAGGGATGAACACTGAAGCTTTCTTT.

The CDR3 region is CASSKTGTGGDEQYF. The CDR3 DNA is TGTGCCAGCAGCAAGACCGGGACAGGGGGAGACGAGCAGTACTTC. The chain recombines TRBV7-9 with TRBJ2-7, with TRBD1 matching 11 bases. Germline CDR1 is SEHNR and CDR2 is FQNEAQ (reference sequence). The CDR3 is 15 residues long. Unmatched junction bases numbered 8, after V lost 5 bases and J lost 5 bases.

The J gene is TRBJ2-5, the V gene TRBV10-2; D remains ambiguous. The J call may be faulty, since TRBJ2-7 better matches the DNA end. Per the germline V gene, CDR1 is WSHSY and CDR2 is SAAADI. This CDR3 has 13 residues. CDR3 region: CASSGQSSYEQYF. In DNA form, the CDR3 reads TGCGCCAGCAGTGGGCAGAGCTCCTACGAGCAGTACTTC.